These T cell receptor beta chains were read from a single sample in a study of shared clonotypes between healthy human individuals. This table comes from immunoSEQ multiplex PCR, and its TCRdb copy is limited to in-frame clones, with some not included. The sample yields approximately 500,000 clones, 78% seen once. Sequencing input: PBMCs. Receptor source: a woman in her 40s in good health. Some clones in this sample may be carry-over from other donors' samples. The conserved cysteine and the conserved F or W are not part of the CDR3 here. Each record gives: J gene, D gene, V gene, CDR3 protein. D genes are given only for firm matches.

>TRBJ1-1|-|TRBV28
ASSPLVGNMNTEAF
>-|-|TRBV11-3
ASSLRSGPGAEQY
>TRBJ2-7|-|TRBV6-5
ASSYSGAFSYEQY
>TRBJ1-4|-|TRBV7-9
ASSLVVGGSEKLF
>TRBJ2-1|TRBD2|TRBV7-3
ASSGGDSYNEQF
>TRBJ2-7|TRBD2|TRBV10-3
AASGSPYEQY
>TRBJ2-7|-|TRBV2
ASSAQGKPYEQY
>TRBJ2-3|-|TRBV7-8
ASSLRGSTDTQY
>TRBJ2-2|TRBD1|TRBV15
ATSSTGTGVRTGELF
>TRBJ2-5|-|TRBV30
AWSVRAETQY
>TRBJ2-7|TRBD2|TRBV14
ASSQGAGGEQY
>TRBJ2-2|-|TRBV5-1
ASSLWGGTNTGELF
>-|TRBD2|TRBV2
ASKSGRFSYEQY
>TRBJ2-6|-|TRBV28
ASSGRPGLGNVLT
>TRBJ1-1|-|TRBV2
ASSDRDDTEAF
>TRBJ2-3|-|TRBV11-3
ASSLLGTGSDTQY
>TRBJ1-5|TRBD1|TRBV28
ASSLSPRQGAVGNQPQH
>TRBJ1-2|-|TRBV5-1
ASSAGREDYGYT
>TRBJ1-4|-|TRBV2
ASSDNEKLF
>TRBJ1-2|-|TRBV27
ASSWASNYGYT
>TRBJ2-5|-|TRBV7-2
ASSSYSGQETQY
>TRBJ2-5|-|TRBV7-7
ASSLDSEETQY
>TRBJ2-1|-|TRBV5-1
ASSFGPAEEQF
>TRBJ1-6|-|TRBV28
ATSSGGSPLH
>TRBJ2-1|-|TRBV19
ASSISGDIYNEQF
>TRBJ1-2|TRBD1|TRBV28
ASSLIEETPNRGLNYGYT
>TRBJ1-5|TRBD1|TRBV7-2
ASSAGTGRNQPQH
>TRBJ2-7|TRBD1|TRBV11-2
ASSLGTGNFYEQY
>TRBJ2-5|-|TRBV5-1
ASSTLQIGETQY
>TRBJ2-3|-|TRBV2
ASRKGADTQY
>TRBJ1-5|TRBD1|TRBV5-5
ASNERDSPDQPQH
>TRBJ2-3|TRBD2|TRBV30
AWSGLAVTDTQY
>TRBJ1-1|-|TRBV7-3
ASSEQGKAEAF
>TRBJ2-7|-|TRBV28
ASSPSGTPAYEQY
>TRBJ1-4|-|TRBV30
AWGANRAVGEKLF
>TRBJ1-2|-|TRBV5-5
ASSLPLAGRYGYT
>TRBJ2-5|-|TRBV10-3
AISANQETQY
>TRBJ2-1|TRBD2|TRBV9
ASSSPYGTSIHEQF
>TRBJ2-2|-|TRBV30
AFYPQAGELF
>TRBJ2-7|-|TRBV18
ASSPSAAASYEQY
>TRBJ2-3|TRBD2|TRBV25-1
ASSEGGRGDTDTQY
>-|TRBD1|TRBV11-1
ASSLATGGSYEQY
>TRBJ2-5|TRBD2|TRBV5-4
ASSPTPLAGWETQY
>TRBJ2-7|-|TRBV28
ATQGLHEQY
>TRBJ1-2|TRBD1|TRBV19
ASSIHWDRGPRGYT
>TRBJ2-7|TRBD1|TRBV6-5
ASKTGGQPYEQY
>TRBJ1-2|TRBD1|TRBV7-8
ASSLRPWTGSGPNYGYT
>TRBJ1-2|-|TRBV9
ASSGGQTYGYT
>TRBJ2-5|TRBD1|TRBV10-3
ATQTGEETQY
>TRBJ2-2|-|TRBV9
ASRKTPGDGTGELF
>TRBJ2-2|TRBD1|TRBV4-2
ASSQRTGNTGELF
>TRBJ1-2|-|TRBV18
ASSPPQPDYGYT